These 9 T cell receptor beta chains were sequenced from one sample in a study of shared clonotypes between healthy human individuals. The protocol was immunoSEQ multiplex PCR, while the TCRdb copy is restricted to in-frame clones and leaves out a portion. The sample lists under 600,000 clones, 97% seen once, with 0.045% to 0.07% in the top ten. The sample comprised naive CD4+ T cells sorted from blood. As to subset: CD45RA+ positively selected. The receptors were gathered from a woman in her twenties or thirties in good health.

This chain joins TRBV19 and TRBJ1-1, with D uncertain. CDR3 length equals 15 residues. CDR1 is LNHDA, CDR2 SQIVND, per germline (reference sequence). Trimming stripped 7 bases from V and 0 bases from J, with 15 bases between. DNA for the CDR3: TGTGCCAGTAAAGACCACACTCACCTGAACACTGAAGCTTTCTTT. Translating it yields CASKDHTHLNTEAFF.

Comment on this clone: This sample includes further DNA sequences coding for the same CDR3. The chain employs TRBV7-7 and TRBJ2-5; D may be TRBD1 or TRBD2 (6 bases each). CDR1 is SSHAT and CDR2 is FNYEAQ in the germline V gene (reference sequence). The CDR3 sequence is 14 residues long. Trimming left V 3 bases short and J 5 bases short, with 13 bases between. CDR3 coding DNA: TGTGCCAGCAGCTTGACGGGGGCAGGGGAGACCCAGTACTTC. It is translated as CASSLTGAGETQYF.

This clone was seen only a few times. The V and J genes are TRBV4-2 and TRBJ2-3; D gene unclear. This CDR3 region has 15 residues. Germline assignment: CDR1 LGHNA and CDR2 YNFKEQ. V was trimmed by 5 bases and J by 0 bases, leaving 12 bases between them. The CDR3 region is CASSVQLTSTDTQYF. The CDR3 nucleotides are TGTGCCAGCAGCGTACAACTGACTAGCACAGATACGCAGTATTTT.

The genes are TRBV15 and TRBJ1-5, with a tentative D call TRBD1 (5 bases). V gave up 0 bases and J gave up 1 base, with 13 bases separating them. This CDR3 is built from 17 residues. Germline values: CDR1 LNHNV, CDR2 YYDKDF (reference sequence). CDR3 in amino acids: CATSRDRGEWSNQPQHF. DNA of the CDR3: TGTGCCACCAGCAGAGACAGAGGGGAGTGGAGCAATCAGCCCCAGCATTTT.

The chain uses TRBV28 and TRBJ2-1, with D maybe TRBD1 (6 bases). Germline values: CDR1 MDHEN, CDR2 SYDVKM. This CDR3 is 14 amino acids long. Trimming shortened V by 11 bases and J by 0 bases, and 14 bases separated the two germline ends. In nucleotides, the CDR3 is TGTGCCGCCAAAGGGGGTTCCTCCTACAATGAGCAGTTCTTC. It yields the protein CAAKGGSSYNEQFF.

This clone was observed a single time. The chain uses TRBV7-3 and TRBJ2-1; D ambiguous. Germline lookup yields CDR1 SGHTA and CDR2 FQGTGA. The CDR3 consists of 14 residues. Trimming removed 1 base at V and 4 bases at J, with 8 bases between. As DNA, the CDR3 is TGTGCCAGCAGCTTAAACCAGATATACAATGAGCAGTTCTTC. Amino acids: CASSLNQIYNEQFF.

CDR3 in DNA: TGTGCCAGCAGCCAAGGTGTAAGTGAGACCCAGTACTTC. Translating it yields CASSQGVSETQYF. V is TRBV7-9 and J is TRBJ2-5, with D unclear. This CDR3 is built from 13 residues. The germline gives CDR1 SEHNR, CDR2 FQNEAQ (reference sequence). The V end was cut by 5 bases, the J end by 5 bases, with 12 bases between.

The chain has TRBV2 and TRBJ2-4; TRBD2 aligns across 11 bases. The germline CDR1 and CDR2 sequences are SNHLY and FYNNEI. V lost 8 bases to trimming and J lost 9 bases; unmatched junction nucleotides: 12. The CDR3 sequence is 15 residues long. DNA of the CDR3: TGTGCCAGCCAAGAGGCACTAGCGGGAGTGGGCATTCAGTACTTC. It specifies CASQEALAGVGIQYF.

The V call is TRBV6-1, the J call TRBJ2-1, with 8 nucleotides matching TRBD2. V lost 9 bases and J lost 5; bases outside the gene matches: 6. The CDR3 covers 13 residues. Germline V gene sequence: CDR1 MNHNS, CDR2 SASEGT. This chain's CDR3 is CARSSGGNNEQFF. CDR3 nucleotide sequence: TGTGCCAGGTCAAGCGGGGGAAACAATGAGCAGTTCTTC.